Below are 19 T cell receptor beta chains sequenced from a single sample in a study of T-cell memory formation after mild COVID-19 (dated by TCRdb to about 2021). The library was generated by 5' RACE. These reads were obtained on an Illumina NovaSeq 6000. The raw public data were reprocessed by TCRdb itself: fastp quality trimming at Q25, MiXCR clonotype calling, in-frame beta chains only. All rows with the same CDR3 protein become a single entry with the most common DNA and genes. Within this sample are about 470,000 distinct CDR3 sequences, with about 23% of them counted one time only. The leading ten clones occupy around an eighth of the sample. Material for sequencing was PBMCs or a T cell subset sorted from them (not recorded which). The receptors were gathered from an adult woman who had mild COVID-19 (a few samples of this study predate the infection). The sample titles of this study are shuffled in the database, so cell type and time point are left out; the donor was told from shared clones.

This chain connects TRBV7-9 to TRBJ1-5, with 8 nucleotides matching TRBD1. Per the germline V gene, CDR1 is SEHNR and CDR2 is FQNEAQ (reference sequence). Trimming took 5 bases from V and 4 from J; bases not matched to a gene: 10. The CDR3 totals 16 residues. The CDR3 sequence: CASSPLFDRGNQPQHF. The CDR3 DNA reads as TGTGCCAGCAGCCCCCTTTTTGACAGGGGTAATCAGCCCCAGCATTTT. Full variable domain (remainder filled in from reference TRBV7-9 and TRBJ1-5): DTGVSQNPRHKITKRGQNVTFRCDPISEHNRLYWYRQTLGQGPEFLTYFQNEAQLEKSRLLSDRFSAERPKGSFSTLEIQRTEQGDSAMYLCASSPLFDRGNQPQHFGDGTRLSIL.

The chain is built from TRBV6-9 and TRBJ1-4, with D unresolved. With 10 bases removed from V and 6 bases from J, the gap between germline ends came to 12 bases. The CDR3 runs to 12 residues. Per the germline V gene, CDR1 is MNHGY and CDR2 is SVAAGI. The DNA for the CDR3 is TGTGCCACCGCTGGTTCGTATGAAAAACTGTTTTTT. It encodes CATAGSYEKLFF.

This clonotype appeared a few times. The chain has TRBV7-3 and TRBJ2-1; D not certain. CDR1 SGHTA and CDR2 FQGTGA come from the germline V gene. This CDR3 region has 14 residues. Trimming took off 5 bases at V and 3 bases at J, with 11 bases between the two ends. CDR3 nucleotide sequence: TGTGCCAGCAGCCCTACAGCAAACTACAATGAGCAGTTCTTC. This gives the protein CASSPTANYNEQFF.

The genes are TRBV13 and TRBJ2-3; possibly TRBD2 for D (6 bases). From germline, CDR1 is PRHDT and CDR2 FYEKMQ (reference sequence). The CDR3 totals 13 residues. V shed 1 base and J shed 6 bases, with 8 bases lying between them. CDR3 amino acids: CASSLDLADTQYF. DNA for the CDR3: TGTGCCAGCAGCTTAGATCTAGCGGATACGCAGTATTTT. Complete variable domain (other parts from reference TRBV13 and TRBJ2-3): AAGVIQSPRHLIKEKRETATLKCYPIPRHDTVYWYQQGPGQDPQFLISFYEKMQSDKGSIPDRFSAQQFSDYHSELNMSSLELGDSALYFCASSLDLADTQYFGPGTRLTVL.

This clonotype has more than one count but fewer than ten. This rearrangement joins TRBV30 to TRBJ1-5; no definite D call. Germline V gives CDR1 GTSNPN, CDR2 SVGIG (reference sequence). The germline V and J ends were trimmed by 0 bases and 3 bases, with 6 bases remaining between them. The CDR3 is 13 amino acids. CDR3 residues: CAWSVLFNQPQHF. DNA of the CDR3: TGTGCCTGGAGTGTCTTGTTCAATCAGCCCCAGCATTTT.

The V and J genes are TRBV4-3 and TRBJ2-7; 8 nucleotides line up with TRBD1. This CDR3 spans 14 amino acids. Per the germline V gene, CDR1 is LGHNA and CDR2 is YSLEER. After removal of 3 bases from V and 9 bases from J, the junction contained 10 bases not matched to a gene. The CDR3 DNA reads as TGCGCCAGCAGCCACGGACAGGGTTTGAAGGGGCAGTACTTC. Translated: CASSHGQGLKGQYF.

The chain joins TRBV27 to TRBJ2-7; either TRBD1 or TRBD2 may supply D (5 bases each). V lost 8 bases to trimming and J lost 5 bases, with 19 bases between them. The CDR3 spans 14 residues. Germline CDR1 and CDR2: MNHEY and SMNVEV (reference sequence). CDR3 loop: CASGLRQTGHEQYF. The CDR3 DNA reads TGTGCCAGCGGGCTCAGACAGACGGGGCACGAGCAGTACTTC.

This clonotype was counted only a few times. V usage is TRBV6-5 and J usage is TRBJ1-2; no reliable D call. This CDR3 is 15 amino acids long. The germline gives CDR1 MNHEY, CDR2 SVGAGI. V lost 2 bases and J lost 4, with 14 bases in between. The CDR3 DNA sequence: TGTGCCAGCAGTTACGCTCCTCTCGAACCCTATGGCTACACCTTC. As protein: CASSYAPLEPYGYTF.

This chain uses TRBV16 with TRBJ2-7; 11 bases line up with TRBD1. Germline V lookup: CDR1 KGHSY, CDR2 FQNENV. After removal of 1 base from V and 2 bases from J, the junction contained 7 bases not matched to a gene. This CDR3 is built from 17 residues. This chain's CDR3 is CASSQLVAGQGAYEQYF. CDR3 in DNA: TGTGCCAGCAGCCAATTGGTAGCGGGACAGGGGGCCTACGAGCAGTACTTC.

The rearrangement joins TRBV7-6 to TRBJ2-3; D is perhaps TRBD1 (7 bases). Trimming left V 2 bases short and J 6 bases short, with 12 bases between. The germline gives CDR1 SGHVS, CDR2 FNYEAQ. There are 14 residues in the CDR3. Here the CDR3 reads CASSLQGGVDTQYF. As DNA, the CDR3 is TGTGCCAGCAGCTTACAGGGGGGCGTCGATACGCAGTATTTT.

J is TRBJ2-7 and V is TRBV29-1, with 7 bases identical to TRBD1. Trimming cost V 6 bases and J 1 base; bases outside gene matches: 12. There are 15 residues in the CDR3. Germline V lookup: CDR1 SQVTM, CDR2 ANQGSEA. The CDR3 loop reads CSVLMTDRSSYEQYF. The CDR3 nucleotides are TGCAGCGTGTTGATGACGGACAGGTCGTCCTACGAGCAGTACTTC.

The J gene is TRBJ2-5, the V gene TRBV7-9, with 7 bases fitting TRBD2. Germline V CDR1 and CDR2: SEHNR, FQNEAQ (reference sequence). The J segment lost 4 bases and the V segment lost 1 base, leaving 6 bases of the junction unmatched. The CDR3 runs to 15 residues. As DNA, the CDR3 is TGTGCCAGCAGCTTAGGCCGACTAGCTAGAGAGACCCAGTACTTC. Amino acids: CASSLGRLARETQYF. The entire variable domain, with the rest obtained from reference TRBV7-9 and TRBJ2-5, is as follows: DTGVSQNPRHKITKRGQNVTFRCDPISEHNRLYWYRQTLGQGPEFLTYFQNEAQLEKSRLLSDRFSAERPKGSFSTLEIQRTEQGDSAMYLCASSLGRLARETQYFGPGTRLLVL.

This clonotype was detected a few times. CDR3 amino acids: CATSRGTGTGTYEQYF. The CDR3 nucleotides read TGTGCCACCAGCAGAGGAACCGGGACAGGAACCTACGAGCAGTACTTC. The rearrangement links TRBV15 to TRBJ2-7, with 8 bases that match TRBD1. Germline loops: CDR1 LNHNV, CDR2 YYDKDF (reference sequence). The V gene end was trimmed by 1 base and the J gene end by 2 bases; junction bases not matched to a gene: 7. The length of the CDR3 is 16 residues. Together with reference TRBV15 and TRBJ2-7, the CDR3 gives the full variable domain: DAMVIQNPRYQVTQFGKPVTLSCSQTLNHNVMYWYQQKSSQAPKLLFHYYDKDFNNEADTPDNFQSRRPNTSFCFLDIRSPGLGDTAMYLCATSRGTGTGTYEQYFGPGTRLTVT.

V usage is TRBV30 and J usage is TRBJ1-5, with TRBD1 as a possible D gene (6 bases). The CDR3 has 15 amino acids. Germline-derived CDR1 and CDR2 are GTSNPN and SVGIG (reference sequence). V shed 1 base and J shed 7 bases, with 17 bases lying between them. CDR3 nucleotide sequence: TGTGCCTGGAGTGCGGGGGGGGCCCGGTGGCAGCCCCAGCATTTT. As protein: CAWSAGGARWQPQHF.

J is TRBJ2-1 and V is TRBV11-2; 9 positions agree with TRBD1. The V gene's germline CDR1 is SGHAT and CDR2 FQNNGV. This CDR3 comprises 16 residues. The V segment lost 4 bases and the J segment 7 bases; nucleotides outside the gene matches: 11. CDR3 amino acids: CASSSNRPGQGNEQFF. The CDR3 nucleotides are TGTGCCAGCAGCTCGAACCGACCGGGACAGGGTAATGAGCAGTTCTTC.

This clonotype was seen more than once but under ten times. The V gene is TRBV24-1, the J gene TRBJ2-1; 15 bases map to TRBD2. CDR1 and CDR2 (germline): KGHDR, SFDVKD. J was trimmed by 0 bases and V by 3 bases; bases with no gene match: 2. The CDR3 is made up of 18 amino acids. CDR3 loop: CATSDRTSGRGSYNEQFF. CDR3 sequence (DNA): TGTGCCACCAGTGATAGGACTAGCGGGAGGGGCTCCTACAATGAGCAGTTCTTC.

There are a few counts of this clonotype. The V and J genes are TRBV7-3 and TRBJ2-3; 9 bases are a match to TRBD2. CDR3 length equals 18 residues. V shed 1 base and J 2 bases; nucleotides not matched to a gene: 10. Germline V gene sequence: CDR1 SGHTA, CDR2 FQGTGA. For the CDR3, the DNA is TGTGCCAGCAGCTTAAGAGTGGCGGGAGGGCCTCCCACAGATACGCAGTATTTT. Translating gives CASSLRVAGGPPTDTQYF.

This clonotype was recorded at least ten times. This chain connects TRBV6-2 or TRBV6-3 to TRBJ2-7; D may correspond to TRBD1 or TRBD2 (5 bases each). This CDR3 contains 16 residues. Trimming left V 0 bases short and J 4 bases short, with 16 bases between. Per the germline V gene, CDR1 is MNHEY and CDR2 is SVGEGT. The CDR3 sequence: CASSYSNPMGRYEQYF. The CDR3 DNA sequence: TGTGCCAGCAGTTACTCGAACCCTATGGGACGGTACGAGCAGTACTTC.

This rearrangement joins TRBV5-4 to TRBJ2-1, with a possible D match to TRBD2 (5 bases). Germline values: CDR1 SGHNT, CDR2 YYREEE (reference sequence). The CDR3 spans 13 residues. Trimming took off 0 bases at V and 8 bases at J, with 9 bases between the two ends. The CDR3 region is CASSLGLAHEQFF. The CDR3 DNA follows: TGTGCCAGCAGCTTGGGGCTAGCCCATGAGCAGTTCTTC.